This entry concerns a single TCR beta chain. What it recognizes is unknown. TCRdb's table, derived via immunoSEQ multiplex PCR, lists solely in-frame clones and lacks some. The sample shows about 88,000 clones, roughly 83% of them seen only once. Germline V gene data show CDR1 as LNHDA and CDR2 as SQIVND (reference sequence). CDR3 length: 16 amino acids. V was pared by 5 bases and J by 4 bases, with 20 bases between. The data originate from a study of cytomegalovirus exposure and HLA in healthy donors. Overall study context: In a later analysis, it was reported that the approximately 120 validation repertoires had been produced on the same platform as the roughly 610 repertoires belonging to the first cohort.

The donors were part of the validation cohort, which consisted of over a hundred subjects and was separate from the first cohort of 666 subjects. Study outcomes and limitations: Most TCR sequences were uncommon, yet certain public TCRs appeared in many donors.

The chain joins TRBV19 to TRBJ1-2; D is ambiguous. This TCR came from a woman in her late teens or twenties in good health and CMV-seropositive. The sample was PBMCs. The CDR3 DNA is TGTGCCAGTAGTTTACCCGAGGAACGAGGTACCTATGGCTACACCTTC. Protein sequence: CASSLPEERGTYGYTF.